This TCR beta chain was sequenced in a study of blood T cell repertoires in COVID-19. CDR3 length: 16 residues. Germline V lookup: CDR1 MNHEY, CDR2 SVGEGT. The V segment lost 4 bases and the J segment 2 bases; nucleotides outside the gene matches: 5. Sequenced by immunoSEQ multiplex PCR; TCRdb stores in-frame clones only, minus some. Among about 190,000 clones listed, 70% to 80% were seen once. This rearrangement joins TRBV6-2 or TRBV6-3 to TRBJ2-1; 10 bases line up with TRBD2. This sequence was found in a woman between 45 and 65 years old who had recovered from COVID-19. The material sequenced was PBMCs or T cells enriched from blood (not recorded which). The CDR3: CASSFRTSGTYNEQFF. For the CDR3, the DNA is TGTGCCAGCAGTTTTAGGACTAGCGGTACCTACAATGAGCAGTTCTTC.